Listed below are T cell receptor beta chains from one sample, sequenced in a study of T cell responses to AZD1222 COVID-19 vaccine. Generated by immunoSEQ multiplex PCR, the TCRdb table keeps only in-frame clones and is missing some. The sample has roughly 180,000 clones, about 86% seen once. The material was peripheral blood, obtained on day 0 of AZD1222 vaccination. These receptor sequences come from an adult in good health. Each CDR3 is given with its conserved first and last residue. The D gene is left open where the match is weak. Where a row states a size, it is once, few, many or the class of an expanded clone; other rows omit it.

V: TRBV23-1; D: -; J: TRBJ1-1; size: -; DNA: TGCGCCAGCAGTCAGGCTTTTGAGGGAGGTCGTTCAGAAGCTTTCTTT; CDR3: CASSQAFEGGRSEAFF
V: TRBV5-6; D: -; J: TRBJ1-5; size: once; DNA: TGTGCCAGCAGCTTTATGGGGCAGCCCCAGCATTTT; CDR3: CASSFMGQPQHF
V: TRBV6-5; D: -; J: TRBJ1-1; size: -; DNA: TGTGCCAGCAGCCGCTCCGGTGAAGCTTTCTTT; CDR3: CASSRSGEAFF
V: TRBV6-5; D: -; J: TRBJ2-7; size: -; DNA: TGTGCCAGCAGCCTAGACAGAACCTACGAGCAGTACTTC; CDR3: CASSLDRTYEQYF
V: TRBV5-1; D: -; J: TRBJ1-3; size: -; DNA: TGCGCCAGCAGCTTGGGACCAGGCCTCTCCTCTGGAAACACCATATATTTT; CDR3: CASSLGPGLSSGNTIYF
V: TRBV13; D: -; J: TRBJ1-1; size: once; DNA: TGTGCCAGCAGCTTAGGACAGCCGGTGGAAGCTGAAGCTTTCTTT; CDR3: CASSLGQPVEAEAFF
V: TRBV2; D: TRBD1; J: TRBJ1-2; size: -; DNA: TGTGCCAGCAGCCTGGGACAGGGGGGGAACTATGGCTACACCTTC; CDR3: CASSLGQGGNYGYTF
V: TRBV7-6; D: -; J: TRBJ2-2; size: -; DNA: TGTGCCAGCAGCACACCACCTCCACAGGGACAAAAGACCGGGGAGCTGTTTTTT; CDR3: CASSTPPPQGQKTGELFF
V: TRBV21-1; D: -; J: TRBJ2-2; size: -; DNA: TGTGCCAGCAGCCTCCGGACAGGGAATATCGAACACCGGGGAGCTGTTTTT; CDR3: CASSLRTGNIEHRGAVF
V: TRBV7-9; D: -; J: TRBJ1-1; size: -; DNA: TGTGCCAGCAGCCTGGATATGAACACTGAAGCTTTCTTT; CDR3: CASSLDMNTEAFF
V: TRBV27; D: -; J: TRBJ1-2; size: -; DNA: TGTGCCAGCAGTTTTTGGAGCGATAGGCCAGGTCTAAACTATGGCTACACCTTC; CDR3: CASSFWSDRPGLNYGYTF
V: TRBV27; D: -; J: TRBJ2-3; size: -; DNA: TGTGCCAGCAGTCGGGACTCCCGTCAATCAGAAACGCAGTATTTT; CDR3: CASSRDSRQSETQYF
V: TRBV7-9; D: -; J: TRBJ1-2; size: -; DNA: TGTGCCAGCAGCGTAGGGACACTGTATGGCTACACCTTC; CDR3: CASSVGTLYGYTF
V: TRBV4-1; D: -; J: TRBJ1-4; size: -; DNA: TGCGCCAGCAGCCTCCCTCTCCGGGGAGGCGAAAAACTGTTTTTT; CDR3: CASSLPLRGGEKLFF
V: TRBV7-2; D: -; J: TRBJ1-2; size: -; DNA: TGTGCCAGCAGCTTAGGGAGACAGACTAACTATGGCTACACCTTC; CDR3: CASSLGRQTNYGYTF
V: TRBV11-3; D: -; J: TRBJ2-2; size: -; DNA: TGTGCCAGCAGTCCCGGGACGGTCTCCTGGACCGGGGAGCTGTTTTTT; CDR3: CASSPGTVSWTGELFF
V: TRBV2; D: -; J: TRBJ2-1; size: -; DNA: TGTGCCAGGGAGGGGGCCTTTCAACGAGGCAATGAGCAGTTCTTC; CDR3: CAREGAFQRGNEQFF
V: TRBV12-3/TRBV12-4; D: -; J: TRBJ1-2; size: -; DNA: TGTGCCAGCAACGCAGGGTGGGAAGGCTACACCTTC; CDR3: CASNAGWEGYTF
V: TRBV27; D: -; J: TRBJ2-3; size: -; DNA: TGTGCCAGCAGTCCAAGGGCACTGAACACGCAGTATTTT; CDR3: CASSPRALNTQYF
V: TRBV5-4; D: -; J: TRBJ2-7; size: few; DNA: TGTGCCAGCAGCTTGGATCAGGGCCACTACGAGCAGTACTTC; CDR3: CASSLDQGHYEQYF
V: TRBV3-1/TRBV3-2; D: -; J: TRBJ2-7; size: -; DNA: TGTGCCAGCAGGGATGCGGGGAGCGAGCAGTACTTC; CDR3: CASRDAGSEQYF
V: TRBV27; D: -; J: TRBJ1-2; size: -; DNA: TGTGCCAGCAGTTTATCGGCAGGGGCCCTTAACTATGGCTACACCTTC; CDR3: CASSLSAGALNYGYTF
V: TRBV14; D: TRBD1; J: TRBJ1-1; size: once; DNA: TGTGCCAGCAGCCTCTTGACAGGGGGCCCCTTGGCTGAAGCTTTCTTT; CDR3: CASSLLTGGPLAEAFF
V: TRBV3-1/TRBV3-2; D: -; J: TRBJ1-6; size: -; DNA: TGTGCCAGCACCCGGAAGGCGGGAAGCTCCTATAATTCACCCCTCCACTTT; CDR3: CASTRKAGSSYNSPLHF
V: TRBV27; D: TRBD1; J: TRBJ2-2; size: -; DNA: TGTGCCAGCAGTTCTGCGACAGGGTCGAACACCGGGGAGCTGTTTTTT; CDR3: CASSSATGSNTGELFF
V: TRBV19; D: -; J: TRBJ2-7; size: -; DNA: TGTGCCAGTAGTATAGGGGTGGACAGCGAGCAGTACTTC; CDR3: CASSIGVDSEQYF
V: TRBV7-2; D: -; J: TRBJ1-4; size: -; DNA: TGTGCCAGCAGCCCAGCCGGCCCGGATGAAAAACTGTTTTTT; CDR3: CASSPAGPDEKLFF
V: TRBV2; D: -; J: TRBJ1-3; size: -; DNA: TGTGCCAGCAGCATCGGAAGGTCTGGAAACACCATATATTTT; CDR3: CASSIGRSGNTIYF
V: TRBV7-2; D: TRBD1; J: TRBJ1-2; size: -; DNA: TGTGCCAGCAACTCTAGGGGGCTGGTCGGCTACACCTTC; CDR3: CASNSRGLVGYTF
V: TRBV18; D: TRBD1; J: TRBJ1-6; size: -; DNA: TGTGCCAGCTCACAGGGGGCAGATTCACCCCTCCACTTT; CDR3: CASSQGADSPLHF
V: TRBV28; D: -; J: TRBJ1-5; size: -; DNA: TGTGCCAGCAGTCCACCGGTTCAGCCCCAGCATTTT; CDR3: CASSPPVQPQHF
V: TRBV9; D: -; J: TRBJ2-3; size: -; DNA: TGTGCCAGCAGCGTAGGAGCCAGACAAATTAACACAGATACGCAGTATTTT; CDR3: CASSVGARQINTDTQYF
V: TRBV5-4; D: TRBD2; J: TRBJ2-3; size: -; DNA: TGTGCCAGCAGCTTGGTAGGGACTAGTACCGCAGATACGCAGTATTTT; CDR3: CASSLVGTSTADTQYF
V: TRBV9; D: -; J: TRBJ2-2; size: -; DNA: TGTGCCAGCAGCGCCGCCCGGGGGAGAAACACCGGGGAGCTGTTTTTT; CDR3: CASSAARGRNTGELFF
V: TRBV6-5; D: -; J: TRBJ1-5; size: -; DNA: TGTGCCAGTATCAGGGGATCTGTAAGCAATCAGCCCCAGCATTTT; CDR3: CASIRGSVSNQPQHF
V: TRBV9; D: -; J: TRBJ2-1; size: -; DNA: TGTGCCAGCAGCGTAGTGCAGCAATACAATGAGCAGTTCTTC; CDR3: CASSVVQQYNEQFF
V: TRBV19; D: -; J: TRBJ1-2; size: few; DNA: TGTGCCAGTAGTGATACAGGGCACTATGGCTACACCTTC; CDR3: CASSDTGHYGYTF
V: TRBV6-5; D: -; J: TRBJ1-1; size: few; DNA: TGTGCCAGCAGTAACCTCCCCGGCACTGAAGCTTTCTTT; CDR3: CASSNLPGTEAFF
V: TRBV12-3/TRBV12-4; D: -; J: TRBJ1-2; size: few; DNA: TGTGCCAGCGCAAAAATCACTAACTATGGCTACACCTTC; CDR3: CASAKITNYGYTF
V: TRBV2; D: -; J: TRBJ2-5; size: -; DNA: TGTGCCAGCAGTGAGGCTCGAAAGGCCCAGTACTTC; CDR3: CASSEARKAQYF